What follows describes a single T cell receptor beta chain. V shed 0 bases and J 1 base; nucleotides not matched to a gene: 0. Per the germline V gene, CDR1 is LGHNA and CDR2 is YNFKEQ. The CDR3 consists of 16 residues. Profiled with immunoSEQ multiplex PCR; TCRdb holds only in-frame clones, not every one. The profile shows about 46,000 clones, almost 95% of them singletons. This entry belongs to a study of T cell changes during pregnancy in multiple sclerosis. This clonotype originated in a female donor with multiple sclerosis, enrolled in a pregnancy study. The chain carries TRBV4-2 and TRBJ2-6; TRBD1 matches 7 bases. Sequencing used CD8+ T cells from peripheral blood mononuclear cells, obtained in the first trimester of pregnancy. CDR3 bases: TGTGCCAGCAGCCAAGAACAGGGGTCTGGGGCCAACGTCCTGACTTTC. It yields the protein CASSQEQGSGANVLTF.